The 21 T cell receptor beta chains given below trace back to one sample, sequenced in a study of blood T cell repertoires in COVID-19. Libraries were prepared by immunoSEQ multiplex PCR; TCRdb keeps only in-frame clonotypes and omits some of them. The data hold approximately 260,000 clones, with 80% to 85% observed a single time. Sequenced sample: PBMCs or T cells enriched from blood (not recorded which). The receptors shown here come from a man aged 45-65 years who had recovered from COVID-19.

This clone showed up just a few times. The chain links TRBV21-1 to TRBJ1-2; no check of the table's D call, TRBD1, against the DNA was made. TRBV21-1 is designated a pseudogene. The CDR3 is 11 amino acids. The CDR3 protein is CASSPRGGYTF. CDR3 nucleotide sequence: TGTGCCAGCAGTCCGAGGGGGGGCTACACCTTC.

The gene calls are TRBV20-1 and TRBJ1-1, with D perhaps TRBD1 (5 bases). V was cut by 3 bases and J by 1 base, with 12 bases left in between. This CDR3 is built from 14 residues. CDR1 and CDR2 from the germline V gene are DFQATT and SNEGSKA (reference sequence). The CDR3 DNA reads TGCAGTGCTAGTTGGGGCTTGAGGAACACTGAAGCTTTCTTT. Translation: CSASWGLRNTEAFF.

The V and J genes are TRBV30 and TRBJ2-1; D gene uncertain. This CDR3 contains 12 residues. Germline-derived CDR1 and CDR2 are GTSNPN and SVGIG (reference sequence). V shed 5 bases and J shed 6 bases, with 11 bases lying between them. CDR3 region: CAWALSRNEQFF. The CDR3 coding sequence is TGTGCCTGGGCCCTGTCCCGCAATGAGCAGTTCTTC. Filled out from reference TRBV30 and TRBJ2-1, the complete variable domain reads SQTIHQWPATLVQPVGSPLSLECTVEGTSNPNLYWYRQAAGRGLQLLFYSVGIGQISSEVPQNLSASRPQDRQFILSSKKLLLSDSGFYLCAWALSRNEQFFGPGTRLTVL.

This chain joins TRBV2 and TRBJ2-3; tentatively, D is TRBD2 (5 bases). Trimming removed 0 bases at V and 5 bases at J, with 12 bases between. The CDR3 has 15 amino acids. From germline, CDR1 is SNHLY and CDR2 FYNNEI. CDR3 nucleotide sequence: TGTGCCAGCAGTGAAGCGCTTCTAGAGGGAGATACGCAGTATTTT. Translation: CASSEALLEGDTQYF. Full variable domain (rest looked up from reference TRBV2 and TRBJ2-3): EPEVTQTPSHQVTQMGQEVILRCVPISNHLYFYWYRQILGQKVEFLVSFYNNEISEKSEIFDDQFSVERPDGSNFTLKIRSTKLEDSAMYFCASSEALLEGDTQYFGPGTRLTVL.

This chain uses TRBV5-4 with TRBJ2-5, with 8 bases identical to TRBD2. The CDR3 extends over 14 amino acids. V shed 5 bases and J 4 bases; nucleotides not matched to a gene: 7. The germline V gene encodes CDR1 SGHNT and CDR2 YYREEE (reference sequence). CDR3 protein: CASSKAGEGETQYF. The CDR3, as DNA: TGTGCCAGCAGTAAAGCGGGAGAGGGAGAGACCCAGTACTTC.

The chain is built from TRBV6-2 or TRBV6-3 and TRBJ2-7, with 10 bases fitting TRBD1. With V trimmed by 3 bases and J by 6 bases, 8 bases remained unmatched. The CDR3 has 15 residues. CDR1 and CDR2 (germline): MNHEY, SVGEGT. The CDR3 here is CASSYSAGTGAEQYF. The CDR3 nucleotides are TGTGCCAGCAGTTATTCGGCCGGGACAGGGGCCGAGCAGTACTTC.

The chain carries TRBV11-2 and TRBJ1-2; possible D gene TRBD1, 6 bases. The ends were cut back, 5 bases at V and 6 bases at J, with 10 bases in the middle. The length of the CDR3 is 12 residues. Germline values: CDR1 SGHAT, CDR2 FQNNGV. As DNA, the CDR3 is TGTGCCAGCAGCCACTGGGACAATGGCTACACCTTC. This sequence encodes CASSHWDNGYTF.

The chain combines TRBV28 with TRBJ1-4; 9 bases fit TRBD1. This CDR3 contains 15 residues. The V segment lost 4 bases and the J segment 4 bases; nucleotides outside the gene matches: 4. In germline, CDR1 is MDHEN, CDR2 SYDVKM. CDR3 loop: CASSSPGQGNEKLFF. The CDR3 region has the DNA TGTGCCAGCAGTTCCCCGGGACAGGGTAATGAAAAACTGTTTTTT.

V is TRBV10-2 and J is TRBJ1-5, with 8 bases aligning to TRBD1. With V trimmed by 2 bases and J by 7 bases, 10 bases remained unmatched. The germline CDR1 and CDR2 sequences are WSHSY and SAAADI. The CDR3 is made up of 16 amino acids. This chain's CDR3 is CASSEAGGLQGQPQHF. The CDR3 DNA reads TGCGCCAGCAGTGAGGCAGGGGGCCTTCAAGGGCAGCCCCAGCATTTT.

The chain recombines TRBV7-2 with TRBJ2-1; TRBD1 agrees at 10 bases. V lost 3 bases, J lost 5 bases, and 4 bases stayed unmatched. There are 15 residues in the CDR3. CDR1 is SGHTA and CDR2 is FQGNSA in the germline V gene. As DNA, the CDR3 is TGTGCCAGCAGCTTGGGACAGGGGACCCACAATGAGCAGTTCTTC. Translating it yields CASSLGQGTHNEQFF.

V usage is TRBV2 and J usage is TRBJ2-1; D is perhaps TRBD2 (5 bases). Germline CDR1 and CDR2: SNHLY and FYNNEI. V was clipped by 8 bases and J by 9 bases, with 20 bases between them. The CDR3 is 14 residues long. The CDR3 reads CASLRGSGVGEQFF. CDR3 DNA sequence: TGTGCCAGCCTCCGGGGTAGTGGGGTAGGTGAGCAGTTCTTC.

The rearrangement uses TRBV11-2 and TRBJ2-6, with unresolved D. Looked up from germline, CDR1 is SGHAT and CDR2 is FQNNGV. CDR3 length equals 18 residues. V lost 1 base and J lost 0, with 13 bases in between. The CDR3 spells CASSLVLGKSSGANVLTF. CDR3 nucleotide sequence: TGTGCCAGCAGCTTAGTCTTGGGCAAAAGCTCTGGGGCCAACGTCCTGACTTTC.

This chain uses TRBV5-4 with TRBJ2-2; perhaps TRBD2 as D (5 bases). The CDR3 is made up of 16 amino acids. The germline V and J ends were trimmed by 5 bases and 1 base, with 15 bases remaining between them. Per the germline V gene, CDR1 is SGHNT and CDR2 is YYREEE (reference sequence). In DNA, the CDR3 is TGTGCCAGCAGGGGGAGTCAGACCCAGAACACCGGGGAGCTGTTTTTT. Its protein product is CASRGSQTQNTGELFF.

V gene TRBV11-2 combines with J gene TRBJ1-1, with a possible D match to TRBD1 (6 bases). CDR1 is SGHAT, CDR2 FQNNGV, per germline. V dropped 5 bases and J dropped 1 base, with 14 bases sitting between them. This CDR3 is built from 15 residues. Here the CDR3 DNA reads TGTGCCAGCAGCCGCGAGGTAGGGGGGAACACTGAAGCTTTCTTT. This gives the protein CASSREVGGNTEAFF.

The chain has TRBV3-1 (or the pseudogene TRBV3-2) and TRBJ2-1; TRBD1 aligns across 9 bases. After removal of 4 bases from V and 1 base from J, the junction contained 5 bases not matched to a gene. This CDR3 spans 16 amino acids. Germline assignment: CDR1 LGHDT and CDR2 YNNKEL (reference sequence). CDR3 in amino acids: CASSRVGQGSYNEQFF. The DNA for the CDR3 is TGTGCCAGCAGCCGCGTAGGACAGGGGTCCTACAATGAGCAGTTCTTC.

Ten or more counts support this clone. At one boundary the junction diverges from the germline segment, which might be a read error. The gene calls are TRBV12-5 and TRBJ1-1; D call uncertain. Germline CDR1 is LGHNT and CDR2 is FRNRAP. The CDR3 is 10 amino acids. The CDR3, as DNA: TGTGCTAGTGGCCCAAACTCAGGAAATTTT. This sequence encodes CASGPNSGNF. The full variable domain, in which reference TRBV12-5 and TRBJ1-1 provide the parts outside the CDR3, is DARVTQTPRHKVTEMGQEVTMRCQPILGHNTVFWYRQTMMQGLELLAYFRNRAPLDDSGMPKDRFSAEMPDATLATLKIQPSEPRDSAVYFCASGPNSGNFGQGTRLTVV.

This rearrangement joins TRBV7-2 to TRBJ2-2, with D maybe TRBD2 (6 bases). This CDR3 spans 16 amino acids. The V end was cut by 6 bases, the J end by 5 bases, with 19 bases between. Germline V gives CDR1 SGHTA, CDR2 FQGNSA. The DNA for the CDR3 is TGTGCCAGCAGATACTGGGGAGGAAGAGGGACCGGGGAGCTGTTTTTT. This sequence encodes CASRYWGGRGTGELFF.

V is TRBV7-2 and J is TRBJ2-3; TRBD2 matches at 11 bases. The CDR3 length is 17 residues. Germline CDR1 is SGHTA and CDR2 is FQGNSA. The ends lost 2 bases at V and 2 bases at J; junction bases unmatched: 6. The CDR3 bases are TGTGCCAGCAGCTTACCTCAACTAGCGGGGGCCACAGATACGCAGTATTTT. Protein product: CASSLPQLAGATDTQYF.

The chain couples TRBV15 to TRBJ2-7; TRBD1 matches at 7 bases. CDR3 length equals 16 residues. The J segment lost 5 bases and the V segment lost 5 bases, leaving 15 bases of the junction unmatched. Germline V gene lookup returns CDR1 LNHNV and CDR2 YYDKDF (reference sequence). The CDR3 nucleotides read TGTGCCACCAGCGAAATGACAGGGCCCTCTGGGGACGAGCAGTACTTC. Translating gives CATSEMTGPSGDEQYF.

The rearrangement joins TRBV11-2 to TRBJ2-5, with TRBD1 as a possible D gene (6 bases). This CDR3 comprises 13 residues. Germline V lookup: CDR1 SGHAT, CDR2 FQNNGV. Between the trimmed V and J ends, which lost 7 bases and 7 bases, there was a span of 16 bases. The CDR3 is CASIRQGRGTQYF. The CDR3 nucleotides read TGTGCCAGCATTCGGCAGGGGCGTGGGACCCAGTACTTC. The whole variable domain, remainder taken from reference TRBV11-2 and TRBJ2-5, is EAGVAQSPRYKIIEKRQSVAFWCNPISGHATLYWYQQILGQGPKLLIQFQNNGVVDDSQLPKDRFSAERLKGVDSTLKIQPAKLEDSAVYLCASIRQGRGTQYFGPGTRLLVL.

The V gene is TRBV30, the J gene TRBJ1-2; D gene uncertain. The V end lost 1 base, the J end lost 3 bases, and 9 bases lay between the germline ends. This CDR3 spans 13 amino acids. Germline CDR1 is GTSNPN and CDR2 is SVGIG (reference sequence). The CDR3 sequence: CAWSASNYYGYTF. The CDR3 DNA sequence: TGTGCCTGGAGTGCGTCTAACTACTATGGCTACACCTTC.